This TCR beta chain originates from a study of OX40 agonist ivuxolimab in advanced cancers. With respect to the entire study: Ivuxolimab was an agonistic, fully human IgG2 monoclonal antibody directed against OX40 (CD134), a costimulatory receptor. Intravenous ivuxolimab was administered to patients every 2 weeks at six dose levels: 0.01, 0.1, 0.3, 1.5, 3 and 10 mg/kg. Of the roughly 54 patients in dose escalation, about 19 had hepatocellular carcinoma, some 15 had melanoma, 9 had renal cell carcinoma and 9 had head and neck cancer. The dose-escalation cohort was almost 85% male with a mean age of approximately 60 years, ranging from about 20 to 80. Prior anti-PD-1, anti-PD-L1 or anti-CTLA-4 therapy was permitted, and approximately 39% of dose-escalation patients had received checkpoint inhibitors. Partial responses were achieved by three dose-escalation patients, of whom one had hepatocellular carcinoma and two had cutaneous melanoma. The purpose of peripheral TCRbeta sequencing was to test whether ivuxolimab changed TCR sequence diversity and led to clonal T-cell expansion. The monotherapy dose-escalation portion (N ≈ 50 patients) of the phase I ivuxolimab trial is reported in the paper.

The trial excluded patients who had a history of autoimmune disease or were on systemic immunosuppression. Peripheral blood for TCR sequencing was collected from all dose cohorts at baseline, on cycle 4 day 1, and on cycle 7 day 1. The samples were drawn from a first-in-human, open-label, multicenter phase I dose-escalation trial of ivuxolimab. Adults with locally advanced or metastatic head and neck squamous cell, hepatocellular, melanoma or renal cell carcinoma were enrolled in the trial. Before TCR sequencing, CD4+ T cells and CD8+ T cells were sorted from peripheral blood as separate populations. Turning to this clone: It lacks a known antigen. One base away there is no much larger clone; base qualities are not given.

Results the study describes overall, beyond this receptor: After ivuxolimab, expanded clones were on average more numerous among CD8+ T cells than among CD4+ T cells. The antigen specificity of the peripheral T cells that underwent clonal expansion was not determined. Clonal expansion of both CD4+ and CD8+ blood T cells was observed from baseline to week 6 at doses 0.1 to 3.0 mg/kg. Low levels of normalized T-cell clonal expansion were also seen in some nonresponding patients. In the 0.1-3.0 mg/kg groups, partial responders had among the lowest normalized peripheral clonal expansion, particularly in CD8+ T cells.

Genomic DNA was isolated from the sorted cells so that the TCRbeta CDR3 region could be sequenced. The immunoSEQ Assay was used to sequence the TCRbeta CDR3 regions. TCRdb took over this immuneACCESS table, retaining in-frame rearrangements with V and J assigned. Such tables are incomplete; in checked studies, under half of the missing clones stem from an unresolved V gene, and the remainder is unexplained. In all, the sample holds under 100,000 clones, and roughly 90% of those were seen once. The leading ten clones occupy approximately 0.5% of the sample. A distance of 7 bases separates the germline ends of V and J, which lose 1 base and 3 bases respectively. The CDR3 numbers 14 residues from cysteine through phenylalanine. The DNA shown is the 42-base CDR3, in frame from base 1. CDR1 and CDR2, looked up from the germline V gene (reference sequence), are SEHNR and FQNEAQ.

Rearrangement joined TRBV7-9 to TRBJ1-5; 6 matching bases give a weak D call of TRBD1. Sequencing used CD4+ or CD8+ T cells sorted from blood, obtained in a trial of the OX40 agonist ivuxolimab. The clonotype comes from an adult with an advanced solid tumor such as melanoma, head and neck, liver or kidney cancer. The CDR3 region has the sequence CASSLGQDNQPQHF. The sequenced DNA is TGTGCCAGCAGCTTAGGACAGGACAATCAGCCCCAGCATTTT.